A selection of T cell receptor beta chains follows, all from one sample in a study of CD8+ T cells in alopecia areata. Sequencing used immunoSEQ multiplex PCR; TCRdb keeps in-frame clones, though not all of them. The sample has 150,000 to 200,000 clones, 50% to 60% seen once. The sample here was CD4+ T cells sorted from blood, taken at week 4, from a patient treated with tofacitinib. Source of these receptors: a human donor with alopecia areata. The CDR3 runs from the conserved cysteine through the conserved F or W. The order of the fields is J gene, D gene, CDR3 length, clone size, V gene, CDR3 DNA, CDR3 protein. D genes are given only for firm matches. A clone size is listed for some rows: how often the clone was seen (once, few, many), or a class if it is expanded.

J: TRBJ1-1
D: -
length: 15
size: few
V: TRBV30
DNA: TGTGCCTGGAGTGGCGGGGGCGATATCGGCACTGAAGCTTTCTTT
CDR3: CAWSGGGDIGTEAFF

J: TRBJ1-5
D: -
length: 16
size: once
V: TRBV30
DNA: TGTGCCTGGAGTGTACACACGGCTCGGCTCGTTCAGCCCCAGCATTTT
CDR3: CAWSVHTARLVQPQHF

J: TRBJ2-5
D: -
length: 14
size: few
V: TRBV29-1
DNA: TGCAGCGTTCAACCCCCGGGGTTGCTGGAGACCCAGTACTTC
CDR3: CSVQPPGLLETQYF

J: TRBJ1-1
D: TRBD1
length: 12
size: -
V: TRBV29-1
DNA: TGCAGCGTTGATGCCAGGGGGTATGAAGCTTTCTTT
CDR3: CSVDARGYEAFF

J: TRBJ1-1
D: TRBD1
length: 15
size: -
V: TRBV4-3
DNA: TGCGCCAGCAGCCCGCGGGAGGGGGCGAACACTGAAGCTTTCTTT
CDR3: CASSPREGANTEAFF

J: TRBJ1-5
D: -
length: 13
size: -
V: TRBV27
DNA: TGTGCCAGTAGCCAGGGGAAAAATCAGCCCCAGCATTTT
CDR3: CASSQGKNQPQHF

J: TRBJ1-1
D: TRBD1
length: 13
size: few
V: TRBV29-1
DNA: TGCAGCGTGCGGACAGGAGCGAACACTGAAGCTTTCTTT
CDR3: CSVRTGANTEAFF

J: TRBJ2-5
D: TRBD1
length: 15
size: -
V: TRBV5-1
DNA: TGCGCCAGCAGCGCCGCCGGGACAGGGCAAGAGACCCAGTACTTC
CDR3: CASSAAGTGQETQYF

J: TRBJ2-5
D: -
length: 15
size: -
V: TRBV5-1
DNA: TGCGCCAGCAGCGGTGGACAAAGGGGAGGAGAGACCCAGTACTTC
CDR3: CASSGGQRGGETQYF

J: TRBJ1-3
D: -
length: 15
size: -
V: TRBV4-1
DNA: TGCGCCAGCAGCTTTCCCGGGAGCTCTGGAAACACCATATATTTT
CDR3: CASSFPGSSGNTIYF